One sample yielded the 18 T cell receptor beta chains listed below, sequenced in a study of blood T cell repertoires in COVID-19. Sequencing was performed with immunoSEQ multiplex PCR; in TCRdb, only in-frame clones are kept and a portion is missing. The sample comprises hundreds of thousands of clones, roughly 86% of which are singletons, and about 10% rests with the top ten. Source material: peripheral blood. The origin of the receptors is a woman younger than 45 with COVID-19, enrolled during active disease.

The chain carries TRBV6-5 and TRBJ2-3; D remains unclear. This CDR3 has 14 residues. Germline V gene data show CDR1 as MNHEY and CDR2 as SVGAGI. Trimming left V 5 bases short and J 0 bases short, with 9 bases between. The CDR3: CASSPLESTDTQYF. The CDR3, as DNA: TGTGCCAGCAGTCCCCTAGAGAGCACAGATACGCAGTATTTT.

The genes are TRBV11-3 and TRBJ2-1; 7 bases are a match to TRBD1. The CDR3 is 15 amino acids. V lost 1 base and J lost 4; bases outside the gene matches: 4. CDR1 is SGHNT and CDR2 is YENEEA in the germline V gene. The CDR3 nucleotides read TGTGCCAGCAGCTTAGGGGCAGGGGGTTACAATGAGCAGTTCTTC. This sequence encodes CASSLGAGGYNEQFF.

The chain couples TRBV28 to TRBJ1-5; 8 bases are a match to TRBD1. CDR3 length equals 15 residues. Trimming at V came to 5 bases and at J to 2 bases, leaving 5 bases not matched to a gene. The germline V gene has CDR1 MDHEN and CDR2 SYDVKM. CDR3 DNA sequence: TGTGCCAGCAGTGAGGACAGGGACGGCAATCAGCCCCAGCATTTT. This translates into CASSEDRDGNQPQHF.

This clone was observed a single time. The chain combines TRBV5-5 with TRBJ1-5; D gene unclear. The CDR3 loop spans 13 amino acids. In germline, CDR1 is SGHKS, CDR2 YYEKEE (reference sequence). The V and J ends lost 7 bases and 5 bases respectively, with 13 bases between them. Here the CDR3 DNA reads TGTGCCAGCGGTCCTGGAGGCGATCAGCCCCAGCATTTT. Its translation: CASGPGGDQPQHF.

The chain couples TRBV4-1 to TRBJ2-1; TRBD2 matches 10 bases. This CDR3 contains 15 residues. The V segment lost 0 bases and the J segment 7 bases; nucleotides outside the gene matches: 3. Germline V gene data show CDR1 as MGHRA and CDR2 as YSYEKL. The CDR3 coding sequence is TGCGCCAGCAGCCAAGAGGGACTAGCGAGGAATGAGCAGTTCTTC. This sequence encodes CASSQEGLARNEQFF.

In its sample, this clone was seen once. The CDR3 DNA reads as TGTGCCAGCGGCTTGACAGCAAGACTAGCGGGAGGACTCTACGAGCAGTACTTC. It specifies CASGLTARLAGGLYEQYF. This chain links TRBV18 with TRBJ2-7, with TRBD2 matching 13 bases. The CDR3 totals 18 residues. The germline gives CDR1 KGHSH, CDR2 LQKENI. V dropped 8 bases and J dropped 3; count of bases not matched to a gene: 16.

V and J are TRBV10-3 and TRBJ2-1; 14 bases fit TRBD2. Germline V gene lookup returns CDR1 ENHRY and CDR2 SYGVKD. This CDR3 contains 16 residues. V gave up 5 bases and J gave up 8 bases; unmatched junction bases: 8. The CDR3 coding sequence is TGTGCCATCAGTACCCCCGGGACTAGCGGGAGCGATGAGCAGTTCTTC. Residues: CAISTPGTSGSDEQFF.

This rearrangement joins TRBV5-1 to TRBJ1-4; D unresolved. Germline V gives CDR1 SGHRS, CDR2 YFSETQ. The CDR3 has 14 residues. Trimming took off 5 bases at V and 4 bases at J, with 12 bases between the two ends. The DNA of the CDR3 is TGCGCCAGCAGGAATCCCGGGAATAATGAAAAACTGTTTTTT. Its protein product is CASRNPGNNEKLFF.

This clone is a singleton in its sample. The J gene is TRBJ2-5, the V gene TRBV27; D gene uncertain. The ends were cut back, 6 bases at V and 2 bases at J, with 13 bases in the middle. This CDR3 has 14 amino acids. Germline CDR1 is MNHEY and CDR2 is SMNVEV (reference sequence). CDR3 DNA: TGTGCCAGCAGGCTGCTAACGTCTCAAGAGACCCAGTACTTC. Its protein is CASRLLTSQETQYF.

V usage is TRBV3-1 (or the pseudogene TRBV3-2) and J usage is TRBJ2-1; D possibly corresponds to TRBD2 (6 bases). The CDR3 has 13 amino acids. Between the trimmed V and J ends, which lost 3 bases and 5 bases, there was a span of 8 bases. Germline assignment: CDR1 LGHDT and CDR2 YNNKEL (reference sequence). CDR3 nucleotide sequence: TGTGCCAGCAGCCAGGGGACTCACAATGAGCAGTTCTTC. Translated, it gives CASSQGTHNEQFF.

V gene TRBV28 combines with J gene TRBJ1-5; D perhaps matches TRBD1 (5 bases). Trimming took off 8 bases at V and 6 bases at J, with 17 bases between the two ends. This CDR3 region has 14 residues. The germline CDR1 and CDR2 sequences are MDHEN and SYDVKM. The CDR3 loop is CASRIGGEGQPQHF. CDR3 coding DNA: TGTGCCAGCCGCATTGGAGGGGAGGGTCAGCCCCAGCATTTT.

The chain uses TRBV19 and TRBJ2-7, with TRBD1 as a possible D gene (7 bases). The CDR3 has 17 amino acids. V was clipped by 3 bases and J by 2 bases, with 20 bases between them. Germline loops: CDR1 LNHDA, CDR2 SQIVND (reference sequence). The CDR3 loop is CASSIVAGGITPYEQYF. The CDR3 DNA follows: TGTGCCAGTAGTATCGTGGCAGGGGGGATTACACCCTACGAGCAGTACTTC.

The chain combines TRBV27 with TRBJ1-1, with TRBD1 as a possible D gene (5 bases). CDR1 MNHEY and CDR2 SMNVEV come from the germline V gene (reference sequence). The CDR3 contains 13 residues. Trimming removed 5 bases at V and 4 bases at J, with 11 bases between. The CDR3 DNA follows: TGTGCCAGCAGTCGTCTCGGGGGCACTGAAGCTTTCTTT. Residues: CASSRLGGTEAFF.

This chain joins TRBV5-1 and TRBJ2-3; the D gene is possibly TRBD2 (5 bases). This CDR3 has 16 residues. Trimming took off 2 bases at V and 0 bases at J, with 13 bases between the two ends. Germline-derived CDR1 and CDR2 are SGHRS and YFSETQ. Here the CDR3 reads CASSFGKGFSTDTQYF. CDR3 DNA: TGCGCCAGCAGCTTCGGGAAGGGATTTAGCACAGATACGCAGTATTTT.

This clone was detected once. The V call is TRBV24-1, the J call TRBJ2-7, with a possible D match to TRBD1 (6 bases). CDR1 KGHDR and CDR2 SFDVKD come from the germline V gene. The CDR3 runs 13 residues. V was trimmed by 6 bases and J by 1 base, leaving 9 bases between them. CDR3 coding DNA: TGTGCCACCAGTCCAGGGGTTTCCTACGAGCAGTACTTC. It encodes CATSPGVSYEQYF.

DNA of the CDR3: TGTGCCAGCCAACCACAGGGGTCTGGGGCCAACGTCCTGACTTTC. This codes for CASQPQGSGANVLTF. The chain recombines TRBV6-4 with TRBJ2-6; 7 nucleotides align to TRBD1. The CDR3 loop spans 15 amino acids. Germline V CDR1 and CDR2: MRHNA, SNTAGT. V lost 8 bases to trimming and J lost 1 base; unmatched junction nucleotides: 5.

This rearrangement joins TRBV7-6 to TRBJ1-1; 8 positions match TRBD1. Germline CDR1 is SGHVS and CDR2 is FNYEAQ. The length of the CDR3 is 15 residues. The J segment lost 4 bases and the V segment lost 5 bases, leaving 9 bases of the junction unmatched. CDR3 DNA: TGTGCCAGCAGCCCAACAGGGGGAGTAGTCACTGAAGCTTTCTTT. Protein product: CASSPTGGVVTEAFF.

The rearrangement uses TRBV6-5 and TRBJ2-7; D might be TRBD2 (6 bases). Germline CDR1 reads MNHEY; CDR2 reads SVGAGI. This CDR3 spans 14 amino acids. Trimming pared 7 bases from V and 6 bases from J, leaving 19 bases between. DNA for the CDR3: TGTGCCAGCACCCCGGGACTGCCGATTGGCGAGCAGTACTTC. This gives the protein CASTPGLPIGEQYF.